This T cell receptor (beta chain) appears in the sequencing data of a study of patients and donors after allogeneic stem cell transplantation. Trimming at V came to 6 bases and at J to 0 bases, leaving 5 bases not matched to a gene. Germline CDR1 is SGHDT and CDR2 is YYEEEE. The CDR3 totals 16 residues. TCRdb re-derived calls from the RT-PCR reads in MiXCR, one entry per CDR3 protein. The repertoire holds 150,000 to 200,000 distinct CDR3 sequences, with roughly 24% as singletons. Specimen: blood, either unsorted or a sorted T cell fraction (not recorded which). The gene calls are TRBV5-6 and TRBJ2-1; 11 bases are a match to TRBD2. The receptor comes from a human donor who was either an allogeneic HSCT recipient or a stem cell or donor lymphocyte infusion donor (not recorded which). It is not recorded whose cells these are; they may come from a transplant donor. This CDR3 reads CASNRLAGLSYNEQFF. CDR3 coding DNA: TGTGCCAGCAACCGACTAGCGGGGCTCTCCTACAATGAGCAGTTCTTC.